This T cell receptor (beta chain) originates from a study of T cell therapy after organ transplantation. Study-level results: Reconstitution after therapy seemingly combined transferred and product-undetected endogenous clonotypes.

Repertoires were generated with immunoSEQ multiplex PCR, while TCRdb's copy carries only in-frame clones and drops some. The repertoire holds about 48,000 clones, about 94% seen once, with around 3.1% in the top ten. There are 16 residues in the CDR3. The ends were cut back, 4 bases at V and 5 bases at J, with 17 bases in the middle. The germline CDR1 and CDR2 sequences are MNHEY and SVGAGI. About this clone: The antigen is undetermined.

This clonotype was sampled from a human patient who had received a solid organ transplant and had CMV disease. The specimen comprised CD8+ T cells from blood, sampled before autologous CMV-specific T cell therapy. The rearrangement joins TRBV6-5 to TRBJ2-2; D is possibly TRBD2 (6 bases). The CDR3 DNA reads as TGTGCCAGCAGTTCTCCAGCCCGGGGGAAGACCGGGGAGCTGTTTTTT. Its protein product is CASSSPARGKTGELFF.